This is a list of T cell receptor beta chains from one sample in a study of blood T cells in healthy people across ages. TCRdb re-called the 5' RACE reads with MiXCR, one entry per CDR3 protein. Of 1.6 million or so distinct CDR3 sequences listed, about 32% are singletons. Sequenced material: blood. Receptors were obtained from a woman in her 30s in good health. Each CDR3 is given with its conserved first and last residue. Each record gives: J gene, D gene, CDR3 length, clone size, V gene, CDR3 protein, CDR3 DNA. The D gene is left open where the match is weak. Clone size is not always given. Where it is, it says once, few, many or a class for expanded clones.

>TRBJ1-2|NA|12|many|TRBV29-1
CSVAQGWSGYTF
TGCAGCGTTGCACAGGGATGGTCTGGCTACACCTTC
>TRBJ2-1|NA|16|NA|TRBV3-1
CASSPGWQGTYNEQFF
TGTGCCAGCAGCCCCGGGTGGCAGGGTACATACAATGAGCAGTTCTTC
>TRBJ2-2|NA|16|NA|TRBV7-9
CASSGYQGENTGELFF
TGTGCCAGCAGCGGCTACCAGGGCGAGAACACCGGGGAGCTGTTTTTT
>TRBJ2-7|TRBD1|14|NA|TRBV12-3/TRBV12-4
CASSRTGGSHEQYF
TGTGCCAGCAGTCGGACAGGGGGAAGCCACGAGCAGTACTTC
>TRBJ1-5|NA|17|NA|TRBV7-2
CASSLIYGEPSNQPQHF
TGTGCCAGCAGCTTAATTTACGGAGAACCGAGCAATCAGCCCCAGCATTTT
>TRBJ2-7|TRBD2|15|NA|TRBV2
CASTTGLAGRYEQYF
TGTGCCAGCACCACGGGACTAGCGGGGCGCTACGAGCAGTACTTC
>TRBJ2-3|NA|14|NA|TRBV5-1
CASRAARGTDTQYF
TGCGCCAGCAGAGCCGCCAGGGGCACAGATACGCAGTATTTT
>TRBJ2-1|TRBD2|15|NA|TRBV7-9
CASSPRTSGSAEQFF
TGTGCCAGCAGCCCGAGGACTAGCGGTTCAGCTGAGCAGTTCTTC
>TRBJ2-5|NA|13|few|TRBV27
CASSLRASETQYF
TGTGCCAGCAGTTTAAGGGCGTCAGAGACCCAGTACTTC
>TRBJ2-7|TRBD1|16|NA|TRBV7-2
CASSEGTGVRSYEQYF
TGTGCCAGCAGCGAAGGGACAGGGGTACGGTCCTACGAGCAGTACTTC
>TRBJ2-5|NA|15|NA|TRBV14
CASSQESGHQETQYF
TGTGCCAGCAGCCAAGAGTCGGGGCATCAAGAGACCCAGTACTTC
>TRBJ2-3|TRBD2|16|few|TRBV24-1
CATSDPGTSPADTQYF
TGTGCCACCAGTGATCCCGGGACTAGCCCCGCAGATACGCAGTATTTT
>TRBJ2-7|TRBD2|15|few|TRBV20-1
CSARGEGSRFYEQYF
TGCAGTGCTAGAGGGGAGGGGTCCCGATTCTACGAGCAGTACTTC
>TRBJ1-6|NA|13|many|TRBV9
CASSGGYNSPLHF
TGTGCCAGCAGCGGGGGATATAATTCACCCCTCCACTTT
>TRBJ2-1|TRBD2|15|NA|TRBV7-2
CASGSRGRVSNEQFF
TGTGCCAGCGGAAGTAGAGGGAGGGTTTCCAATGAGCAGTTCTTC
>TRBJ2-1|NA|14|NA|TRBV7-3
CASSPEGSWNEQFF
TGTGCCAGCAGCCCGGAGGGTAGCTGGAATGAGCAGTTCTTC
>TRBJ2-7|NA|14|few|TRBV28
CASSLPTGPYEQYF
TGTGCCAGCAGTTTGCCGACAGGTCCCTACGAGCAGTACTTC
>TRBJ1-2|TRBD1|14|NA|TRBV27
CASSSLTGGGGYTF
TGTGCCAGCAGTTCCCTAACAGGGGGCGGTGGCTACACCTTC
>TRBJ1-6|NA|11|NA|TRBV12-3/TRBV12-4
CTSTQNSPLHF
TGTACCAGCACCCAAAATTCACCCCTCCACTTT
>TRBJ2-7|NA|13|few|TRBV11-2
CASRISLPGQQYF
TGTGCCAGCAGGATATCGCTGCCAGGGCAGCAGTACTTC
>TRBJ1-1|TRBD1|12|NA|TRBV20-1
CRGGQGGTEAFF
TGCAGGGGGGGACAGGGCGGTACCGAAGCTTTCTTT
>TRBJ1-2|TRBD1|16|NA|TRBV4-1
CASSQGQGARGYGYTF
TGCGCCAGCAGCCAAGGACAGGGGGCGCGTGGCTATGGCTACACCTTC
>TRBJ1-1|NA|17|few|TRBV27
CASSTSPLLDATTEAFF
TGTGCCAGCAGTACCTCCCCCTTACTCGACGCGACCACTGAAGCTTTCTTT
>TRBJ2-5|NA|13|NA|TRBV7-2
CANSFDPGETQYF
TGTGCCAACAGCTTCGACCCTGGGGAGACCCAGTACTTC
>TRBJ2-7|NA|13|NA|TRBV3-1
CASSQGPDYEQYF
TGTGCCAGCAGCCAAGGGCCAGACTACGAGCAGTACTTC
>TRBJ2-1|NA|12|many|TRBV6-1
CASSEGRDEQFF
TGTGCCAGCAGTGAAGGGAGGGATGAGCAGTTCTTC
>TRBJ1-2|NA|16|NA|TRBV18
CASSPTDGPGNYGYTF
TGTGCCAGCTCACCCACGGATGGGCCTGGGAACTATGGCTACACCTTC
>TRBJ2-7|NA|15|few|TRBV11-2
CASSPGRFTPYEQYF
TGTGCCAGCAGCCCAGGTCGGTTTACTCCCTACGAGCAGTACTTC
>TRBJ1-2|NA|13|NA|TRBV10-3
CAISEAINYGYTF
TGTGCCATCAGTGAGGCCATCAACTATGGCTACACCTTC
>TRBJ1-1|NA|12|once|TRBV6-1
CAPSYLNTEAFF
TGTGCCCCGTCTTACTTGAACACTGAAGCTTTCTTT
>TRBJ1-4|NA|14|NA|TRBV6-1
CASGFEGKNEKLFF
TGTGCCAGCGGGTTCGAAGGGAAGAATGAAAAACTGTTTTTT
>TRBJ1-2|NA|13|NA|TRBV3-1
CASGQERNYGYTF
TGTGCCAGCGGCCAAGAGAGAAACTATGGCTACACCTTC
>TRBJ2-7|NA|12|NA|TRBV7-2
CASSLQCGEQYF
TGTGCCAGCAGCTTGCAATGCGGCGAGCAGTACTTC
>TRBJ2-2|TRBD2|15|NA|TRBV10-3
CATGLAGGSTGKLFF
TGTGCCACCGGACTAGCGGGAGGTTCCACCGGGAAGCTGTTTTTT
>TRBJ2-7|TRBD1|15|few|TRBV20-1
CSARDLWTGWGEQYF
TGCAGTGCTAGAGATCTATGGACAGGGTGGGGCGAGCAGTACTTC
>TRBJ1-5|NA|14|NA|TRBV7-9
CASSSTPTGQPQHF
TGTGCCAGCAGCTCCACTCCCACAGGTCAGCCCCAGCATTTT
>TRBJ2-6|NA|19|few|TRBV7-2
CASSPQPRGVNFGANVLTF
TGTGCCAGCAGCCCGCAGCCTCGGGGAGTGAACTTTGGGGCCAACGTCCTGACTTTC
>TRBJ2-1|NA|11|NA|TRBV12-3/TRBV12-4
CASTFWNEQFF
TGTGCCAGCACCTTCTGGAATGAGCAGTTCTTC
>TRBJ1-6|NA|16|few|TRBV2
CASSPQRSSYNSPLHF
TGTGCCAGCAGTCCACAGCGGTCCTCCTATAATTCACCCCTCCACTTT
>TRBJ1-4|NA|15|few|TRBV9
CASSRSGGPNEKLFF
TGTGCCAGCAGTCGTAGTGGGGGACCTAATGAAAAACTGTTTTTT
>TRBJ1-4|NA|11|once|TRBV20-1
CSARRWEKLFF
TGCAGTGCTAGGCGGTGGGAAAAACTGTTTTTT
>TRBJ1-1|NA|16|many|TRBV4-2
CASSQINGAAKLEAFF
TGTGCCAGCAGCCAAATCAATGGGGCAGCAAAACTTGAAGCTTTCTTT
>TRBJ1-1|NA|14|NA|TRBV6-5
CASLASGRYTEAFF
TGTGCCAGCCTAGCAAGCGGGCGGTACACTGAAGCTTTCTTT